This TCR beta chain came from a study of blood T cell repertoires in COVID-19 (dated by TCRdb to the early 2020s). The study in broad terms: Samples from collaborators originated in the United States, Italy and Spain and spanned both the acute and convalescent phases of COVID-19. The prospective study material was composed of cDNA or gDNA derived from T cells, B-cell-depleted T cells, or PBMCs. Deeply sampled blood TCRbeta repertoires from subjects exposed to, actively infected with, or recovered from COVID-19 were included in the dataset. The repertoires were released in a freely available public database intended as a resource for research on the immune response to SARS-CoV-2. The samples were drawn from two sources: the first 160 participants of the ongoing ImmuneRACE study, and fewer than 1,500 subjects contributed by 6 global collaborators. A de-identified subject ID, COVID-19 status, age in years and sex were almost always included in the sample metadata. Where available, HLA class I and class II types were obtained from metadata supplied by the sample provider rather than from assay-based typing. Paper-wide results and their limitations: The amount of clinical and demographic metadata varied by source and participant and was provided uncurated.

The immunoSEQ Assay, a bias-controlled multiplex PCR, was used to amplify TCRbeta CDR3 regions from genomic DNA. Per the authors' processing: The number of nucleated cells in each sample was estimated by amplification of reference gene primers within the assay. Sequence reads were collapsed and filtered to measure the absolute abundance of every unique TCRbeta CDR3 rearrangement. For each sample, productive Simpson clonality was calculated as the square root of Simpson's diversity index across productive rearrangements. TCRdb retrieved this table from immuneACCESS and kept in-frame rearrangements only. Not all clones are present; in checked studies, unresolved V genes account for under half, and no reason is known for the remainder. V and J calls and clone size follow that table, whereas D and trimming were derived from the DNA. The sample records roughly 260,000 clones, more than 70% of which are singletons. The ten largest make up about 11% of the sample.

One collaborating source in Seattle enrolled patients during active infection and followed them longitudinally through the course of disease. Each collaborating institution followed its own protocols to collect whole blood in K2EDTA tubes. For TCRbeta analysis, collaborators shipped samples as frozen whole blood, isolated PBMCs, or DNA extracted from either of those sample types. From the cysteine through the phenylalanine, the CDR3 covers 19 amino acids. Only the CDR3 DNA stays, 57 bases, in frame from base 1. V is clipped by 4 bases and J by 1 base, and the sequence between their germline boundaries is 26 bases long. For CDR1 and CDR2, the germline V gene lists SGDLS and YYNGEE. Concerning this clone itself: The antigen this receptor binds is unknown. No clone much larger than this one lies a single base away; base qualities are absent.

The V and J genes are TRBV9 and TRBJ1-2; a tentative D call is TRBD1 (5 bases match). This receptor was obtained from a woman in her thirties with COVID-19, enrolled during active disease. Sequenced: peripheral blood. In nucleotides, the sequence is TGTGCCAGCAGCTCGGTCTGGGGGGAACAAGCTTCCGTTAACTATGGCTACACCTTC. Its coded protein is CASSSVWGEQASVNYGYTF.